These T cell receptor beta chains were read from a single sample in a study of blood T cell repertoires in COVID-19. Profiled with immunoSEQ multiplex PCR; TCRdb holds only in-frame clones, not every one. The sample records fewer than 150,000 clones, approximately 85% being singletons. The sequenced sample consisted of peripheral blood. The receptors shown here come from a human donor in a cohort sampled during active COVID-19. CDR3s include the opening cysteine and the closing phenylalanine or tryptophan. A D gene is named only where the DNA matches it firmly. Only some rows state a clone size, as once, few, many or a class for expanded clones.

. 15 TRBJ2-7 . TRBV4-1 CASSQDAGGVLEQYF TGCGCCAGCAGCCAAGATGCCGGAGGGGTCCTCGAGCAGTACTTC
. 14 TRBJ2-3 . TRBV9 CASSAHRGTDTQYF TGTGCCAGCAGCGCTCACAGGGGCACAGATACGCAGTATTTT
once 13 TRBJ1-3 . TRBV29-1 CSVVTGTGNTIYF TGCAGCGTTGTTACAGGGACTGGAAACACCATATATTTT
. 16 TRBJ2-1 TRBD1 TRBV19 CASSTAGGISGNEQFF TGTGCCAGTAGTACCGCAGGGGGAATTAGTGGGAATGAGCAGTTCTTC
few 13 TRBJ2-3 . TRBV19 CASSELVPDTQYF TGTGCCAGTAGTGAACTTGTTCCAGATACGCAGTATTTT
. 15 TRBJ2-7 TRBD2 TRBV2 CASRQLAGGTYEQYF TGTGCCAGCAGGCAACTAGCGGGGGGGACCTACGAGCAGTACTTC
. 14 TRBJ1-5 TRBD1 TRBV9 CASSAGQGWEPQHF TGTGCCAGCAGCGCCGGACAGGGCTGGGAGCCCCAGCATTTT
. 11 TRBJ1-5 . TRBV6-5 CASSTDQPQHF TGTGCCAGCAGTACTGATCAGCCCCAGCATTTT
. 19 TRBJ2-1 TRBD2 TRBV7-9 CASSRVGTSSMSSYNEQFF TGTGCCAGCAGCAGAGTCGGGACTAGCTCAATGAGCTCCTACAATGAGCAGTTCTTC
. 15 TRBJ1-2 TRBD1 TRBV27 CASTRGQGVGYGYTF TGTGCCAGCACCCGGGGACAGGGGGTAGGATACGGCTACACCTTC
. 13 TRBJ1-2 TRBD1 TRBV15 CATSPTGNYGYTF TGTGCCACCAGTCCGACAGGGAACTATGGCTACACCTTC
. 16 TRBJ2-2 TRBD2 TRBV5-8 CASSLESGGAPGELFF TGTGCCAGCAGCTTGGAGAGCGGGGGGGCCCCCGGGGAGCTGTTTTTT
. 13 TRBJ1-1 . TRBV6-6 CASSPRANTEAFF TGTGCCAGCAGTCCCAGGGCGAACACTGAAGCTTTCTTT
once 17 TRBJ2-5 . TRBV21-1 CASPKGTSGGRKETQYF TGTGCCAGCCCCAAGGGGACTAGCGGGGGCCGTAAAGAGACCCAGTACTTC
. 16 TRBJ2-5 . TRBV28 CASSLVWGSGEETQYF TGTGCCAGCAGTTTAGTATGGGGTTCGGGGGAGGAGACCCAGTACTTC
. 12 TRBJ1-1 TRBD1 TRBV6-5 CASSLLDRVAFF TGTGCCAGCAGCCTACTGGACAGGGTGGCTTTCTTT
. 14 TRBJ1-5 . TRBV6-2/TRBV6-3 CASSYSGSNQPQHF TGTGCCAGCAGTTACAGTGGCAGCAATCAGCCCCAGCATTTT
once 16 TRBJ2-1 TRBD1 TRBV19 CASSIGSGGSYNEQFF TGTGCCAGTAGTATAGGTTCAGGGGGCTCCTACAATGAGCAGTTCTTC
few 14 TRBJ1-5 . TRBV6-1 CASSESGSNQPQHF TGTGCCAGCAGTGAATCGGGTAGCAATCAGCCCCAGCATTTT
. 15 TRBJ2-7 TRBD1 TRBV7-2 CASSLTGQGAQEQYF TGTGCCAGCAGCTTAACGGGACAGGGGGCCCAAGAGCAGTACTTC
. 14 TRBJ1-6 . TRBV4-1 CASSQVVLNSPLHF TGCGCCAGCAGCCAAGTCGTCTTAAATTCACCCCTCCACTTT
. 17 TRBJ2-5 . TRBV21-1 CASSNLSVTVFGETQYF TGTGCCAGCAGCAACCTCTCCGTGACAGTGTTCGGGGAGACCCAGTACTTC
. 15 TRBJ2-7 . TRBV9 CASSVAVGGLYEQYF TGTGCCAGCAGCGTAGCGGTCGGGGGGCTTTACGAGCAGTACTTC
. 15 TRBJ1-5 . TRBV19 CASLPGHNSNQPQHF TGTGCCAGCCTTCCGGGACACAATAGCAATCAGCCCCAGCATTTT
. 17 TRBJ1-6 . TRBV10-3 CAIRSDDGDFYNSPLHF TGTGCCATCAGAAGTGACGACGGGGACTTCTATAATTCACCCCTCCACTTT
. 13 TRBJ1-2 . TRBV6-5 CASSLGGVRGYTF TGTGCCAGCAGCCTGGGGGGGGTTCGCGGCTACACCTTC
. 15 TRBJ2-2 TRBD1 TRBV5-1 CASSFDGQGTGELFF TGCGCCAGCAGCTTCGATGGACAGGGAACCGGGGAGCTGTTTTTT
. 15 TRBJ2-1 . TRBV30 CAWSAGLGSYNEQFF TGTGCCTGGAGCGCGGGGTTGGGCTCCTACAATGAGCAGTTCTTC
. 16 TRBJ1-2 . TRBV7-2 CASSLAGREANYGYTF TGTGCCAGCAGCTTAGCGGGGAGGGAAGCCAACTATGGCTACACCTTC
once 16 TRBJ1-2 . TRBV5-1 CASSSTRRQAGYGYTF TGCGCCAGCAGCTCGACCCGTAGACAGGCCGGGTATGGCTACACCTTC
. 15 TRBJ1-1 . TRBV5-5 CASGRGPPSNTEAFF TGTGCCAGCGGAAGAGGGCCACCGTCGAACACTGAAGCTTTCTTT
. 21 TRBJ2-1 TRBD2 TRBV13 CASSPSGGAPCGCYYHNEQFF TGTGCCAGCAGTCCGAGCGGGGGGGCACCGTGTGGTTGCTACTATCACAATGAGCAGTTCTTC
. 12 TRBJ2-1 . TRBV18 CASSPDSNEQFF TGTGCCAGCTCACCTGACTCCAATGAGCAGTTCTTC
. 18 TRBJ2-1 TRBD2 TRBV10-3 CAISESGGLAGGYNEQFF TGTGCCATCAGTGAGTCAGGTGGATTAGCGGGGGGGTACAATGAGCAGTTCTTC
. 15 TRBJ1-6 . TRBV27 CATREGSSYNSPLHF TGTGCCACCAGGGAGGGGAGCTCCTATAATTCACCCCTCCACTTT